Following are 21 T cell receptor beta chains from one sample sequenced in a study of identical twins. In TCRdb, the 5' RACE reads were re-called with MiXCR into one record per CDR3 protein. The sample has some 630,000 distinct CDR3 sequences; 7% to 7.5% are singletons. This sample also belongs to another study, concerning yellow fever vaccine responses in identical twins.

Sequencing was performed on PBMCs. Receptor source: a woman under 30 in good health.

The sample holds a few counts of this clonotype. This chain links TRBV4-2 with TRBJ1-3, with a possible D match to TRBD1 (5 bases). Trimming pared 0 bases from V and 0 bases from J, leaving 12 bases between. Germline CDR1 and CDR2: LGHNA and YNFKEQ. This CDR3 is built from 17 residues. The CDR3 spells CASSQDRDGYSGNTIYF. The CDR3 DNA sequence: TGTGCCAGCAGCCAAGACCGGGACGGATACTCTGGAAACACCATATATTTT.

This clonotype showed up just a few times. The chain recombines TRBV20-1 with TRBJ2-3; tentative D call: TRBD2 (6 bases). V lost 3 bases to trimming and J lost 2 bases, with 9 bases between them. CDR3 length: 13 amino acids. The germline V gene has CDR1 DFQATT and CDR2 SNEGSKA (reference sequence). In nucleotides, the CDR3 is TGCAGTGCTAGGCTACTAGCCACAGATACGCAGTATTTT. Translated: CSARLLATDTQYF.

This clonotype was seen many times. The V call is TRBV7-9, the J call TRBJ2-3; D is possibly TRBD1 (6 bases). This CDR3 comprises 17 residues. Germline values: CDR1 SEHNR, CDR2 FQNEAQ (reference sequence). The V and J ends lost 5 bases and 0 bases respectively, with 18 bases between them. The CDR3 sequence is CASSRPLTGASTDTQYF. The CDR3 DNA reads as TGTGCCAGCAGCCGCCCCTTGACAGGAGCTAGCACAGATACGCAGTATTTT.

The rearrangement joins TRBV5-1 to TRBJ2-1; 7 positions match TRBD1. With 4 bases clipped from V and 3 bases from J, the junction kept 16 bases outside the gene matches. The CDR3 covers 18 residues. The germline gives CDR1 SGHRS, CDR2 YFSETQ. The CDR3: CASSPGWTGVQFYNEQFF. The DNA for the CDR3 is TGCGCCAGCAGCCCCGGCTGGACAGGCGTCCAGTTCTACAATGAGCAGTTCTTC. The entire variable domain, with the rest obtained from reference TRBV5-1 and TRBJ2-1, is as follows: KAGVTQTPRYLIKTRGQQVTLSCSPISGHRSVSWYQQTPGQGLQFLFEYFSETQRNKGNFPGRFSGRQFSNSRSEMNVSTLELGDSALYLCASSPGWTGVQFYNEQFFGPGTRLTVL.

The rearrangement links TRBV20-1 to TRBJ2-1, with D perhaps matching TRBD2 (5 bases). This CDR3 comprises 11 residues. Germline CDR1 is DFQATT and CDR2 is SNEGSKA (reference sequence). V dropped 6 bases and J dropped 9 bases, with 12 bases sitting between them. CDR3: CSAKLVGEQFF. CDR3 nucleotide sequence: TGCAGTGCAAAACTAGTAGGTGAGCAGTTCTTC.

As concerns this clonotype: The junction departs from germline at one end; a sequencing error may be responsible. V is TRBV20-1 and J is TRBJ2-1; D is uncertain. This CDR3 comprises 14 residues. CDR1 and CDR2 (germline): DFQATT, SNEGSKA (reference sequence). DNA of the CDR3: TGCAGTGCTAGAGTTTTCCAATCCTCCAATGAGCAGTCCTTC. It specifies CSARVFQSSNEQSF.

This clonotype was observed a handful of times. The V call is TRBV2, the J call TRBJ2-6; maybe TRBD1 (6 bases). CDR3 length equals 16 residues. The germline V gene encodes CDR1 SNHLY and CDR2 FYNNEI. V lost 4 bases, J lost 2 bases, and 12 bases lay in between. CDR3 loop: CASSVLQGTGANVLTF. CDR3 DNA: TGTGCCAGCAGTGTCTTACAGGGAACTGGGGCCAACGTCCTGACTTTC.

V is TRBV19 and J is TRBJ2-2; 7 nucleotides match TRBD1. Germline lookup yields CDR1 LNHDA and CDR2 SQIVND (reference sequence). J gave up 6 bases and V 6 bases, and 10 bases lay outside the gene matches. CDR3 length equals 15 residues. The CDR3 DNA reads as TGTGCCAGTAGCAATGACAGGGTAACCCCCGGGGAGCTGTTTTTT. This sequence encodes CASSNDRVTPGELFF.

This clonotype has ten or more counts. V gene TRBV10-3 combines with J gene TRBJ1-1; 7 bases map to TRBD1. CDR1 and CDR2 from the germline V gene are ENHRY and SYGVKD. The CDR3 is 15 residues long. Trimming removed 6 bases from V and 2 bases from J; junction bases left unmatched: 9. DNA of the CDR3: TGTGCCATCAGGGGGTTTGGGACAGTAAACACTGAAGCTTTCTTT. Protein: CAIRGFGTVNTEAFF.

This clonotype was detected ten times or more. The CDR3 coding sequence is TGTGCCAGCAGCTTGAACCCAGGGCGAGAGACCCAGTACTTC. Its translation is CASSLNPGRETQYF. The V and J genes are TRBV7-8 and TRBJ2-5; possibly TRBD1 for D (5 bases). The CDR3 loop spans 14 amino acids. Germline CDR1 is SGHVS and CDR2 is FQNEAQ. Trimming pared 3 bases from V and 4 bases from J, leaving 12 bases between.

This clonotype showed up just a few times. The CDR3 region is CASSWGTKFMNTEAFF. In DNA, the CDR3 is TGTGCCAGCAGTTGGGGGACAAAATTTATGAACACTGAAGCTTTCTTT. V is TRBV12-3 or TRBV12-4 and J is TRBJ1-1, with D possibly matching TRBD1 (6 bases). V shed 4 bases and J shed 0 bases, with 15 bases lying between them. This CDR3 is built from 16 residues.

This clonotype was counted only a few times. This chain uses TRBV20-1 with TRBJ2-7, with D uncertain. The V end lost 0 bases, the J end lost 3 bases, and 9 bases lay between the germline ends. The germline V gene encodes CDR1 DFQATT and CDR2 SNEGSKA (reference sequence). The CDR3 has 13 amino acids. The CDR3 sequence is CSARDLLGYEQYF. CDR3 nucleotide sequence: TGCAGTGCTAGAGACCTCCTCGGCTACGAGCAGTACTTC.

This clonotype was seen many times. V usage is TRBV24-1 and J usage is TRBJ2-1; D is undetermined. Trimming stripped 0 bases from V and 11 bases from J, with 10 bases between. Germline V lookup: CDR1 KGHDR, CDR2 SFDVKD. This CDR3 is 13 amino acids long. The chain's CDR3 is CATSDLLSKQQFF. In DNA form, the CDR3 reads TGTGCCACCAGTGATTTGCTTTCCAAACAGCAGTTCTTC.

The CDR3 region has the DNA TGTGCCAGCTGTTCCCGGACTAGCGGGAACCCGCTTTGGTACTACGAGCAGTACTTC. Its translation is CASCSRTSGNPLWYYEQYF. The chain recombines TRBV12-3 or TRBV12-4 with TRBJ2-7; TRBD2 agrees at 12 bases. Unmatched junction bases numbered 20, after V lost 8 bases and J lost 3 bases. This CDR3 comprises 19 residues.

This clonotype was picked up a small number of times. The chain links TRBV20-1 to TRBJ2-5; 8 bases are a match to TRBD2. Germline CDR1 and CDR2: DFQATT and SNEGSKA (reference sequence). V shed 4 bases and J 4 bases; nucleotides not matched to a gene: 2. The CDR3 totals 12 residues. The chain's CDR3 is CSATSGRETQYF. CDR3 nucleotide sequence: TGCAGTGCTACGAGCGGGAGAGAGACCCAGTACTTC.

This clonotype was picked up a small number of times. The genes are TRBV20-1 and TRBJ2-3; maybe TRBD2 (7 bases). There are 14 residues in the CDR3. The germline CDR1 and CDR2 sequences are DFQATT and SNEGSKA (reference sequence). V was pared by 3 bases and J by 5 bases, with 15 bases between. This chain's CDR3 is CSARVLGGGDTQYF. In DNA form, the CDR3 reads TGCAGTGCTAGGGTTTTGGGAGGGGGAGATACGCAGTATTTT.

This clonotype was detected a few times. V and J are TRBV4-2 and TRBJ2-7; D ambiguous. V was cut by 0 bases and J by 2 bases, with 14 bases left in between. CDR1 LGHNA and CDR2 YNFKEQ come from the germline V gene. This CDR3 spans 16 amino acids. The chain's CDR3 is CASSQDGGGTPYEQYF. As DNA, the CDR3 is TGTGCCAGCAGCCAAGACGGCGGCGGAACCCCCTACGAGCAGTACTTC.

The chain has TRBV6-5 and TRBJ1-5; perhaps TRBD1 as D (5 bases). Germline V lookup: CDR1 MNHEY, CDR2 SVGAGI. Trimming shortened V by 1 base and J by 7 bases, and 11 bases separated the two germline ends. The CDR3 consists of 14 residues. CDR3 region: CASSYLGERQPQHF. DNA of the CDR3: TGTGCCAGCAGTTACTTGGGGGAGCGGCAGCCCCAGCATTTT.

Only a few counts were recorded for this clonotype. In DNA form, the CDR3 reads TGTGCCAGTAGTATAGCAGGTCGGACGGAGCAGTACTTC. Translating gives CASSIAGRTEQYF. This chain uses TRBV19 with TRBJ2-7; no clear D. There are 13 residues in the CDR3. Germline V gene data show CDR1 as LNHDA and CDR2 as SQIVND (reference sequence). With 1 base removed from V and 7 bases from J, the gap between germline ends came to 11 bases.

This CDR3 is CATSERDRSSDTQYF. CDR3 DNA: TGTGCCACCAGTGAAAGGGACAGGTCATCAGATACGCAGTATTTT. This chain uses TRBV24-1 with TRBJ2-3, with TRBD1 matching over 8 bases. The CDR3 sequence is 15 residues long. From germline, CDR1 is KGHDR and CDR2 SFDVKD. Trimming took 4 bases from V and 4 from J; bases not matched to a gene: 6.

The CDR3 nucleotides read TGTGCCAGCAGCCAAATGGGAACTAGCGGGCTTGGCACGCAGTATTTT. Amino acid sequence: CASSQMGTSGLGTQYF. The rearrangement uses TRBV3-1 and TRBJ2-3, with TRBD2 matching 9 bases. CDR3 length equals 16 residues. Germline values: CDR1 LGHDT, CDR2 YNNKEL (reference sequence). V trimming: 2 bases; J trimming: 9 bases; junction bases outside the gene matches: 12.